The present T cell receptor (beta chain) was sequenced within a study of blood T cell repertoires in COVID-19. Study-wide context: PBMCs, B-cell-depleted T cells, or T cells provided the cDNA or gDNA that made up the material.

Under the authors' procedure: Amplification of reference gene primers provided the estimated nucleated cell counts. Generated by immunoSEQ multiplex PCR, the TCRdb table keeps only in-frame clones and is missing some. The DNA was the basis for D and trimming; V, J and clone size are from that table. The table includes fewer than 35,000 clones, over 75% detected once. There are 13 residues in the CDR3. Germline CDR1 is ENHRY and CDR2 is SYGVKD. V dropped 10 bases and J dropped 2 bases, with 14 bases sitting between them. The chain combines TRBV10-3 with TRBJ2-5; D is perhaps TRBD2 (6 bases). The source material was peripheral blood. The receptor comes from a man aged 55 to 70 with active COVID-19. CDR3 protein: CANLRDCQETQYF. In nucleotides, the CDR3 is TGTGCCAACCTCCGGGACTGTCAAGAGACCCAGTACTTC.